A single sample gave rise to the 32 T cell receptor beta chains below, sequenced in a study of T cell changes during pregnancy in multiple sclerosis. Some clones are missing from TCRdb's copy, which holds only in-frame ones; the method was immunoSEQ multiplex PCR. The sample lists around 83,000 clones; around 90% were seen once. The sequencing here drew on CD4+ T cells from peripheral blood mononuclear cells, taken in the second trimester of pregnancy. The origin of the receptors is a female donor with multiple sclerosis, enrolled in a pregnancy study.

This clone was seen just once. The CDR3 DNA follows: TGTGCCAGCAGTGAAGCATGGCTAGCGGGCGGGGAGCTGTTTTTT. It yields the protein CASSEAWLAGGELFF. The chain recombines TRBV6-1 with TRBJ2-2, with 8 nucleotides matching TRBD2. The CDR3 consists of 15 residues. From germline, CDR1 is MNHNS and CDR2 SASEGT. J was trimmed by 7 bases and V by 0 bases; bases with no gene match: 4.

The chain combines TRBV5-4 with TRBJ2-7; TRBD2 agrees at 7 bases. V lost 5 bases to trimming and J lost 5 bases; unmatched junction nucleotides: 13. Per germline, CDR1 SGHNT and CDR2 YYREEE (reference sequence). This CDR3 contains 15 residues. CDR3 residues: CASRRLGSGVDEQYF. The CDR3 coding sequence is TGTGCCAGCAGGCGTCTAGGCAGCGGGGTGGACGAGCAGTACTTC. The variable domain in full, completed from reference TRBV5-4 and TRBJ2-7, reads ETGVTQSPTHLIKTRGQQVTLRCSSQSGHNTVSWYQQALGQGPQFIFQYYREEENGRGNFPPRFSGLQFPNYSSELNVNALELDDSALYLCASRRLGSGVDEQYFGPGTRLTVT.

The chain carries TRBV30 and TRBJ1-1, with TRBD1 as a possible D gene (6 bases). Germline lookup yields CDR1 GTSNPN and CDR2 SVGIG (reference sequence). This CDR3 spans 14 amino acids. The germline V and J ends were trimmed by 3 bases and 2 bases, with 13 bases remaining between them. CDR3 nucleotides: TGTGCCTGGAGGGAGCGACAGGCCAACACTGAAGCTTTCTTT. Its translation is CAWRERQANTEAFF.

The chain joins TRBV4-3 to TRBJ1-6; weak D call: TRBD1 (6 bases). Trimming shortened V by 4 bases and J by 9 bases, and 19 bases separated the two germline ends. The CDR3 is 16 residues long. Looked up from germline, CDR1 is LGHNA and CDR2 is YSLEER. The CDR3 bases are TGCGCCAGCAGCCTACGAGCAGGGGTCAAGGGTTCACCCCTCCACTTT. Amino acid sequence: CASSLRAGVKGSPLHF.

The V call is TRBV28, the J call TRBJ1-1; no clear D gene. V was pared by 6 bases and J by 4 bases, with 12 bases between. Germline lookup yields CDR1 MDHEN and CDR2 SYDVKM. This CDR3 spans 13 amino acids. CDR3 nucleotides: TGTGCCAGCAGCTCCGGGGATACCACTGAAGCTTTCTTT. It encodes CASSSGDTTEAFF.

The V call is TRBV2, the J call TRBJ2-3, with D perhaps matching TRBD2 (5 bases). CDR1 SNHLY and CDR2 FYNNEI come from the germline V gene. The CDR3 loop spans 15 amino acids. Trimming pared 7 bases from V and 0 bases from J, leaving 14 bases between. The CDR3 DNA is TGTGCCAGCACACCCCTCTGGACTAGCACAGATACGCAGTATTTT. Its protein product is CASTPLWTSTDTQYF.

This chain joins TRBV6-1 and TRBJ2-7; 7 bases map to TRBD1. Germline V gene sequence: CDR1 MNHNS, CDR2 SASEGT. Losses at the gene ends were 6 bases for V and 9 bases for J; bases not matched to a gene: 8. The CDR3 sequence is 12 residues long. The CDR3 bases are TGTGCCAGCAGCTGGGACAGAAAAGGGCAGTACTTC. It codes for CASSWDRKGQYF.

The chain couples TRBV5-1 to TRBJ2-7; 11 positions match TRBD2. CDR1 and CDR2 from the germline V gene are SGHRS and YFSETQ. The trim removed 0 bases at V and 0 bases at J, leaving 2 bases unmatched. CDR3 length: 16 residues. The CDR3 loop is CASSLVGLAGSYEQYF. CDR3 nucleotides: TGCGCCAGCAGCTTGGTAGGACTAGCGGGCTCCTACGAGCAGTACTTC.

The chain recombines TRBV4-1 with TRBJ2-3; maybe TRBD1 (5 bases). With 1 base removed from V and 4 bases from J, the gap between germline ends came to 12 bases. CDR1 and CDR2 (germline): MGHRA, YSYEKL. CDR3 length equals 15 residues. CDR3 in DNA: TGCGCCAGCAGCCAAGCCGTGTTAGGGGCAGATACGCAGTATTTT. Protein: CASSQAVLGADTQYF.

V usage is TRBV13 and J usage is TRBJ2-7; 8 bases match TRBD2. Germline V gene lookup returns CDR1 PRHDT and CDR2 FYEKMQ (reference sequence). The CDR3 runs 17 residues. V shed 1 base and J 3 bases; nucleotides not matched to a gene: 11. The CDR3 nucleotides read TGTGCCAGCAGCTTAGATCCGGGAGGGTCGAGGGACTACGAGCAGTACTTC. The encoded protein is CASSLDPGGSRDYEQYF. The full variable domain, rest sourced from reference TRBV13 and TRBJ2-7, is AAGVIQSPRHLIKEKRETATLKCYPIPRHDTVYWYQQGPGQDPQFLISFYEKMQSDKGSIPDRFSAQQFSDYHSELNMSSLELGDSALYFCASSLDPGGSRDYEQYFGPGTRLTVT.

The gene calls are TRBV6-6 and TRBJ1-5, with TRBD1 matching 9 bases. Germline lookup yields CDR1 MNHNY and CDR2 SVGAGI (reference sequence). The trim removed 2 bases at V and 4 bases at J, leaving 3 bases unmatched. The CDR3 contains 15 residues. Here the CDR3 DNA reads TGTGCCAGCAGTTACGGGACAGGGAGGAATCAGCCCCAGCATTTT. Translation gives CASSYGTGRNQPQHF.

The chain is built from TRBV18 and TRBJ2-1, with 8 bases that match TRBD1. J gave up 3 bases and V 8 bases, and 6 bases lay outside the gene matches. Germline values: CDR1 KGHSH, CDR2 LQKENI. The CDR3 spans 14 residues. CDR3 DNA sequence: TGTGCCAGCACAGGACAGGGTTACTACAATGAGCAGTTCTTC. Protein sequence: CASTGQGYYNEQFF.

This chain connects TRBV30 to TRBJ1-6; 8 bases line up with TRBD1. The CDR3 is made up of 16 amino acids. Trimming took 3 bases from V and 10 from J; bases not matched to a gene: 14. Germline CDR1 and CDR2: GTSNPN and SVGIG (reference sequence). CDR3 in DNA: TGTGCCTGGAGGGGGGGGAACAGGGGGAATAGCTCACCCCTCCACTTT. Protein product: CAWRGGNRGNSSPLHF.

This rearrangement joins TRBV28 to TRBJ1-4; no clear D gene. The CDR3 covers 14 residues. Trimming removed 9 bases at V and 8 bases at J, with 19 bases between. Germline V gene sequence: CDR1 MDHEN, CDR2 SYDVKM. CDR3 nucleotides: TGTGCCAGTTTTCGGACTGACCGAATGGAAAAACTGTTTTTT. Translating gives CASFRTDRMEKLFF.

The CDR3 protein is CSVSQGAQETQYF. CDR3 nucleotide sequence: TGCAGCGTAAGCCAGGGGGCCCAAGAGACCCAGTACTTC. This chain connects TRBV29-1 to TRBJ2-5; TRBD1 agrees at 8 bases. CDR3 length equals 13 residues. The ends lost 6 bases at V and 1 base at J; junction bases unmatched: 4. Germline CDR1 SQVTM, CDR2 ANQGSEA.

In nucleotides, the CDR3 is TGTGCCAGCAGCTTAGTAGGAGGCTACAATGAGCAGTTCTTC. It is translated as CASSLVGGYNEQFF. J is TRBJ2-1 and V is TRBV7-9; possibly TRBD2 for D (5 bases). Germline values: CDR1 SEHNR, CDR2 FQNEAQ (reference sequence). V lost 1 base, J lost 3 bases, and 7 bases lay in between. This CDR3 contains 14 residues.

The chain couples TRBV13 to TRBJ2-1, with 12 positions matching TRBD2. The CDR3 consists of 15 residues. Germline V gives CDR1 PRHDT, CDR2 FYEKMQ (reference sequence). V was clipped by 4 bases and J by 4 bases; unmatched bases: 2. CDR3: CASSSGTSGYNEQFF. The CDR3 nucleotides are TGTGCCAGCAGCTCCGGGACTAGCGGGTACAATGAGCAGTTCTTC.

The chain has TRBV5-1 and TRBJ2-2; no clear D gene. V dropped 0 bases and J dropped 0 bases, with 9 bases sitting between them. Germline V CDR1 and CDR2: SGHRS, YFSETQ. This CDR3 is built from 16 residues. The CDR3 reads CASSLGLLSNTGELFF. The CDR3 DNA follows: TGCGCCAGCAGCTTGGGACTTCTCTCGAACACCGGGGAGCTGTTTTTT.

The chain carries TRBV30 and TRBJ1-5; possible D gene TRBD1, 6 bases. This CDR3 is built from 16 residues. Trimming cost V 2 bases and J 6 bases, with 20 bases left between them. Germline V gene lookup returns CDR1 GTSNPN and CDR2 SVGIG (reference sequence). The DNA for the CDR3 is TGTGCCTGGAGTACGCCACGGGACAATAGCGTTCAGCCCCAGCATTTT. Residues: CAWSTPRDNSVQPQHF.

The count of this clone is one. The V gene is TRBV27, the J gene TRBJ1-2, with D hard to call. The CDR3 consists of 13 residues. Trimming cost V 3 bases and J 1 base, with 6 bases left between them. CDR1 is MNHEY and CDR2 is SMNVEV in the germline V gene (reference sequence). The CDR3 reads CASSLSGNYGYTF. The CDR3 DNA reads TGTGCCAGCAGTTTGTCCGGTAACTATGGCTACACCTTC.

The rearrangement joins TRBV6-6 to TRBJ1-1; 7 bases line up with TRBD1. Germline lookup yields CDR1 MNHNY and CDR2 SVGAGI (reference sequence). The CDR3 extends over 13 amino acids. V shed 4 bases and J 4 bases; nucleotides not matched to a gene: 3. The CDR3 DNA follows: TGTGCCAGCAGTTTTCAGGGGGGCACTGAAGCTTTCTTT. Its translation is CASSFQGGTEAFF.

The rearrangement joins TRBV28 to TRBJ1-2, with a weak D call TRBD1 (5 bases). This CDR3 contains 15 residues. In germline, CDR1 is MDHEN, CDR2 SYDVKM. Trimming took 3 bases from V and 6 from J, leaving 17 bases between them. This CDR3 is CASSLRNRPLDGYTF. The CDR3 bases are TGTGCCAGCAGTTTGCGGAACAGGCCTCTGGATGGCTACACCTTC.

The rearrangement uses TRBV6-5 and TRBJ2-4; 9 nucleotides line up with TRBD1. This CDR3 region has 13 residues. Germline CDR1 reads MNHEY; CDR2 reads SVGAGI. The trim removed 8 bases at V and 9 bases at J, leaving 8 bases unmatched. The chain's CDR3 is CASAGTGYSIQYF. The CDR3 DNA follows: TGTGCCAGCGCCGGGACAGGGTACAGCATTCAGTACTTC.

The chain is built from TRBV2 and TRBJ1-5, with 7 nucleotides matching TRBD1. V lost 6 bases, J lost 7 bases, and 9 bases stayed unmatched. From germline, CDR1 is SNHLY and CDR2 FYNNEI. The CDR3 has 14 residues. The CDR3, as DNA: TGTGCCAGCAGCGAAAGGGACAGTAACCAGCCCCAGCATTTT. Translated: CASSERDSNQPQHF.

The V call is TRBV7-2, the J call TRBJ2-7; 7 bases are shared with TRBD1. Germline assignment: CDR1 SGHTA and CDR2 FQGNSA. Trimming at V came to 8 bases and at J to 6 bases, leaving 13 bases not matched to a gene. The CDR3 length is 14 residues. CDR3 region: CASGLSTGLGEQYF. DNA for the CDR3: TGTGCCAGCGGACTGTCGACAGGGCTCGGCGAGCAGTACTTC.

This clone was found once. The chain couples TRBV7-8 to TRBJ2-7; TRBD1 might be the D (6 bases). This CDR3 region has 17 residues. V shed 6 bases and J shed 1 base, with 22 bases lying between them. Looked up from germline, CDR1 is SGHVS and CDR2 is FQNEAQ. The DNA of the CDR3 is TGTGCCAGCAGTCTATCGACAGGACCGAAAGGATCCTACGAGCAGTACTTC. Its translation is CASSLSTGPKGSYEQYF. The variable domain in full, completed from reference TRBV7-8 and TRBJ2-7, reads GAGVSQSPRYKVAKRGQDVALRCDPISGHVSLFWYQQALGQGPEFLTYFQNEAQLDKSGLPSDRFFAERPEGSVSTLKIQRTQQEDSAVYLCASSLSTGPKGSYEQYFGPGTRLTVT.

The rearrangement joins TRBV29-1 to TRBJ2-1; TRBD1 matches 7 bases. Germline CDR1 is SQVTM and CDR2 is ANQGSEA. V lost 1 base and J lost 12; bases outside the gene matches: 12. The CDR3 length is 14 residues. The CDR3 region is CSVEAQGGWGWQFF. The CDR3 DNA reads TGCAGCGTTGAAGCCCAAGGGGGCTGGGGGTGGCAGTTCTTC.

This chain connects TRBV6-1 to TRBJ2-1, with 7 bases fitting TRBD1. V shed 5 bases and J 4 bases; nucleotides not matched to a gene: 8. CDR1 is MNHNS, CDR2 SASEGT, per germline. This CDR3 is built from 15 residues. CDR3 sequence (DNA): TGTGCCAGCAGTAGACAGGGAACTGATTACAATGAGCAGTTCTTC. It is translated as CASSRQGTDYNEQFF.

The chain employs TRBV2 and TRBJ2-5, with 11 bases identical to TRBD2. Germline loops: CDR1 SNHLY, CDR2 FYNNEI. There are 13 residues in the CDR3. V was pared by 5 bases and J by 5 bases, with 1 base of the junction left unmatched. The CDR3 here is CASSPSGRETQYF. In DNA form, the CDR3 reads TGTGCCAGCAGTCCTAGCGGGAGGGAGACCCAGTACTTC.

This chain links TRBV2 with TRBJ2-7; D might be TRBD1 (6 bases). The CDR3 contains 11 residues. Trimming pared 3 bases from V and 6 bases from J, leaving 6 bases between. From germline, CDR1 is SNHLY and CDR2 FYNNEI. For the CDR3, the DNA is TGTGCCAGCAGTGAGGGGGCCGAGCAGTACTTC. Protein product: CASSEGAEQYF.

This sequence joins TRBV15 and TRBJ2-7; a possible D gene is TRBD1 (7 bases). Trimming removed 2 bases from V and 0 bases from J, with 8 bases in between. The CDR3 consists of 14 residues. Germline V gives CDR1 LNHNV, CDR2 YYDKDF (reference sequence). The CDR3 DNA sequence: TGTGCCACCAGCAGACAGGGGGGCTCCTACGAGCAGTACTTC. It yields the protein CATSRQGGSYEQYF.

CDR3 residues: CASTGRTVAGYTF. In nucleotides, the CDR3 is TGTGCCAGTACCGGACGGACAGTAGCTGGCTACACCTTC. The J gene is TRBJ1-2, the V gene TRBV19; perhaps TRBD1 as D (6 bases). The CDR3 covers 13 residues. With 7 bases removed from V and 7 bases from J, the gap between germline ends came to 16 bases. Germline V gene sequence: CDR1 LNHDA, CDR2 SQIVND (reference sequence).